The rows below give T cell receptor beta chains drawn from one sample of a study of T cell repertoires in cytomegalovirus infection. MiXCR was run by TCRdb on the reads, yielding one entry per CDR3 protein. The sample holds roughly 630,000 distinct CDR3 sequences, 24% seen once. The sample comprised CD8+ T cells from PBMCs. Receptors originate from a human donor in good health (CMV status not recorded). Some clones in this sample may be carry-over from other donors' samples. The CDR3 runs from the conserved cysteine through the conserved F or W. A D gene is named only where the DNA matches it firmly. Clone size appears in some rows only: once, few, many, or a class for an expanded clone.

D gene: .
clone size: few
V gene: TRBV13
J gene: TRBJ2-5
CDR3 protein: CASSFRPRKETQYF
CDR3 DNA: TGTGCCAGCAGCTTCAGGCCTAGGAAAGAGACCCAGTACTTC

D gene: .
clone size: .
V gene: TRBV20-1
J gene: TRBJ1-2
CDR3 protein: CSVRAATINYGYTF
CDR3 DNA: TGCAGTGTAAGGGCAGCTACAATTAACTATGGCTACACCTTC

D gene: .
clone size: .
V gene: TRBV23-1
J gene: TRBJ2-5
CDR3 protein: CASSQSDIMETQYF
CDR3 DNA: TGCGCCAGCAGTCAATCAGACATTATGGAGACCCAGTACTTC

D gene: .
clone size: many
V gene: TRBV7-9
J gene: TRBJ2-7
CDR3 protein: CASSFGQEQYF
CDR3 DNA: TGTGCCAGCAGCTTCGGCCAGGAGCAGTACTTC

D gene: .
clone size: few
V gene: TRBV4-1
J gene: TRBJ2-5
CDR3 protein: CASSQDPLQGGFDETQYF
CDR3 DNA: TGCGCCAGCAGCCAAGATCCGCTCCAGGGTGGGTTTGACGAGACCCAGTACTTC

D gene: .
clone size: .
V gene: TRBV20-1
J gene: TRBJ2-1
CDR3 protein: CSQGEGDWNEQFF
CDR3 DNA: TGCAGCCAAGGAGAGGGGGATTGGAATGAGCAGTTCTTC

D gene: TRBD2
clone size: .
V gene: TRBV5-6
J gene: TRBJ2-1
CDR3 protein: CASSRKPGLAINEQFF
CDR3 DNA: TGTGCCAGCAGCCGTAAACCGGGACTAGCGATCAATGAGCAGTTCTTC

D gene: TRBD2
clone size: many
V gene: TRBV7-2
J gene: TRBJ2-4
CDR3 protein: CASSLRGSGGFKNIQYF
CDR3 DNA: TGTGCCAGCAGCTTACGGGGTAGCGGGGGGTTCAAAAACATTCAGTACTTC

D gene: TRBD1
clone size: many
V gene: TRBV12-3/TRBV12-4
J gene: TRBJ1-4
CDR3 protein: CASSSGTANEKLFF
CDR3 DNA: TGTGCCAGCAGTTCCGGGACAGCTAATGAAAAACTGTTTTTT

D gene: .
clone size: few
V gene: TRBV7-3
J gene: TRBJ2-2
CDR3 protein: CASSTRGELFF
CDR3 DNA: TGTGCCAGCAGCACCCGAGGGGAGCTGTTTTTT

D gene: .
clone size: few
V gene: TRBV7-9
J gene: TRBJ1-5
CDR3 protein: CASSPQGRAQHF
CDR3 DNA: TGTGCCAGCAGCCCCCAGGGTCGGGCCCAGCATTTT

D gene: .
clone size: many
V gene: TRBV19
J gene: TRBJ1-5
CDR3 protein: CASILQGDSNQPQHF
CDR3 DNA: TGTGCCAGTATCCTCCAGGGTGATAGCAATCAGCCCCAGCATTTT

D gene: .
clone size: few
V gene: TRBV7-6
J gene: TRBJ2-5
CDR3 protein: CASSLARPRETQYF
CDR3 DNA: TGTGCCAGCAGCTTAGCCAGACCGAGAGAGACCCAGTACTTC

D gene: .
clone size: many
V gene: TRBV7-9
J gene: TRBJ2-1
CDR3 protein: CASRPGDAYNEQFF
CDR3 DNA: TGTGCCAGCAGGCCGGGGGACGCCTACAATGAGCAGTTCTTC

D gene: .
clone size: many
V gene: TRBV6-5
J gene: TRBJ2-1
CDR3 protein: CASSSHPNEQFF
CDR3 DNA: TGTGCCAGCAGCTCCCATCCCAATGAGCAGTTCTTC

D gene: .
clone size: .
V gene: TRBV5-4
J gene: TRBJ2-3
CDR3 protein: CASSLARGERALYLTDTQYF
CDR3 DNA: TGTGCCAGCAGCTTGGCGCGAGGAGAGCGGGCCCTCTACCTCACAGATACGCAGTATTTT

D gene: .
clone size: .
V gene: TRBV7-6
J gene: TRBJ2-3
CDR3 protein: CASSTETSTDTQYF
CDR3 DNA: TGTGCCAGCTCCACGGAGACTAGCACAGATACGCAGTATTTT

D gene: .
clone size: many
V gene: TRBV20-1
J gene: TRBJ1-1
CDR3 protein: CSARSIPGPTEAFF
CDR3 DNA: TGCAGTGCTAGATCTATCCCGGGACCCACTGAAGCTTTCTTT

D gene: .
clone size: many
V gene: TRBV12-3/TRBV12-4
J gene: TRBJ2-2
CDR3 protein: CASSFGYTGELFF
CDR3 DNA: TGTGCCAGCAGTTTTGGGTACACCGGGGAGCTGTTTTTT

D gene: TRBD2
clone size: many
V gene: TRBV7-9
J gene: TRBJ2-7
CDR3 protein: CASSSSTPGTTYEQYF
CDR3 DNA: TGTGCCAGCAGCTCCTCTACCCCCGGGACTACCTACGAGCAGTACTTC

D gene: TRBD2
clone size: .
V gene: TRBV7-8
J gene: TRBJ2-1
CDR3 protein: CASRRASGGRGHYNEQFF
CDR3 DNA: TGTGCCAGCAGAAGGGCTAGCGGGGGGCGGGGCCATTACAATGAGCAGTTCTTC

D gene: .
clone size: many
V gene: TRBV7-6
J gene: TRBJ2-1
CDR3 protein: CASSLRAEQFF
CDR3 DNA: TGTGCCAGCAGCTTGCGAGCTGAGCAGTTCTTC

D gene: .
clone size: .
V gene: TRBV12-3/TRBV12-4
J gene: TRBJ1-1
CDR3 protein: CASSLTAVAEAFF
CDR3 DNA: TGTGCCAGCAGCCTTACAGCAGTAGCTGAAGCTTTCTTT

D gene: TRBD2
clone size: once
V gene: TRBV13
J gene: TRBJ2-3
CDR3 protein: CASSPRASGVPQYF
CDR3 DNA: TGTGCCAGCAGCCCGCGGGCTAGCGGGGTTCCGCAGTATTTT

D gene: .
clone size: .
V gene: TRBV27
J gene: TRBJ2-5
CDR3 protein: CASSLSITSQETQYF
CDR3 DNA: TGTGCCAGCAGTTTATCGATTACGAGCCAAGAGACCCAGTACTTC

D gene: .
clone size: .
V gene: TRBV6-6
J gene: TRBJ2-3
CDR3 protein: CASSYRKISTDTQYF
CDR3 DNA: TGTGCCAGCAGTTACAGGAAAATTAGCACAGATACGCAGTATTTT

D gene: .
clone size: few
V gene: TRBV7-2
J gene: TRBJ1-1
CDR3 protein: CASSFQGTTEAFF
CDR3 DNA: TGTGCCAGCAGCTTCCAGGGGACCACTGAAGCTTTCTTT

D gene: .
clone size: .
V gene: TRBV20-1
J gene: TRBJ1-2
CDR3 protein: CSVQGLIIYGYTF
CDR3 DNA: TGCAGTGTCCAGGGTCTGATTATCTATGGCTACACCTTC

D gene: .
clone size: many
V gene: TRBV11-1
J gene: TRBJ2-1
CDR3 protein: CASSLRRGQGGYNEQFF
CDR3 DNA: TGTGCCAGCAGCTTACGGAGGGGACAAGGGGGGTACAATGAGCAGTTCTTC

D gene: TRBD2
clone size: few
V gene: TRBV11-1
J gene: TRBJ2-1
CDR3 protein: CASSPGRLAGGPYNEQFF
CDR3 DNA: TGTGCCAGCAGCCCGGGCCGGTTAGCGGGGGGCCCTTACAATGAGCAGTTCTTC

D gene: TRBD1
clone size: many
V gene: TRBV6-1
J gene: TRBJ1-1
CDR3 protein: CASSEVETGAMNTEAFF
CDR3 DNA: TGTGCCAGCAGTGAAGTTGAGACAGGGGCGATGAACACTGAAGCTTTCTTT

D gene: TRBD1
clone size: .
V gene: TRBV29-1
J gene: TRBJ2-1
CDR3 protein: CSVVGTGNEQFF
CDR3 DNA: TGCAGCGTTGTAGGGACAGGCAATGAGCAGTTCTTC

D gene: .
clone size: .
V gene: TRBV19
J gene: TRBJ1-5
CDR3 protein: CASSIGRRGNQPQHF
CDR3 DNA: TGTGCCAGTAGTATAGGTCGTCGTGGCAATCAGCCCCAGCATTTT

D gene: .
clone size: many
V gene: TRBV28
J gene: TRBJ2-3
CDR3 protein: CASSFLAGTDTQYF
CDR3 DNA: .

D gene: .
clone size: few
V gene: TRBV20-1
J gene: TRBJ1-2
CDR3 protein: CSARARYYGYTF
CDR3 DNA: TGCAGTGCTAGGGCCAGATACTATGGCTACACCTTC

D gene: .
clone size: once
V gene: TRBV12-3/TRBV12-4
J gene: TRBJ2-7
CDR3 protein: CASSLSGPAYVQYF
CDR3 DNA: TGTGCCAGCAGTTTATCAGGGCCTGCCTACGTGCAGTACTTC

D gene: .
clone size: few
V gene: TRBV12-3/TRBV12-4
J gene: TRBJ1-1
CDR3 protein: CASRRGEGGAAFF
CDR3 DNA: TGTGCCAGCAGACGTGGGGAAGGGGGGGCAGCTTTCTTT

D gene: .
clone size: many
V gene: TRBV12-3/TRBV12-4
J gene: TRBJ2-7
CDR3 protein: CASSLAREGEQYF
CDR3 DNA: TGTGCCAGCAGTTTAGCCAGGGAAGGCGAGCAGTACTTC

D gene: TRBD1
clone size: .
V gene: TRBV12-3/TRBV12-4
J gene: TRBJ1-1
CDR3 protein: CASSLVSGQGLHTEAFF
CDR3 DNA: TGTGCCAGCAGTTTAGTGTCGGGACAGGGGTTGCACACTGAAGCTTTCTTT

D gene: .
clone size: many
V gene: TRBV7-3
J gene: TRBJ2-3
CDR3 protein: CASSVGGAGADTQYF
CDR3 DNA: TGTGCCAGCAGCGTGGGGGGCGCGGGGGCGGATACGCAGTATTTT

D gene: .
clone size: many
V gene: TRBV7-6
J gene: TRBJ1-6
CDR3 protein: CASSRGRSNNSPLHF
CDR3 DNA: TGTGCCAGCAGCCGGGGCAGGTCAAATAATTCACCCCTCCACTTT

D gene: .
clone size: .
V gene: TRBV14
J gene: TRBJ2-3
CDR3 protein: CASSQDETDTQYF
CDR3 DNA: TGTGCCAGCAGCCAAGACGAAACAGATACGCAGTATTTT

D gene: .
clone size: .
V gene: TRBV5-4
J gene: TRBJ2-2
CDR3 protein: CASSFVSGQNTGELFF
CDR3 DNA: TGTGCCAGCAGCTTCGTCTCGGGACAGAACACCGGGGAGCTGTTTTTT

D gene: .
clone size: .
V gene: TRBV20-1
J gene: TRBJ1-1
CDR3 protein: CSANRDGVEASF
CDR3 DNA: TGCAGTGCTAACAGGGATGGGGTTGAAGCTTCCTTT